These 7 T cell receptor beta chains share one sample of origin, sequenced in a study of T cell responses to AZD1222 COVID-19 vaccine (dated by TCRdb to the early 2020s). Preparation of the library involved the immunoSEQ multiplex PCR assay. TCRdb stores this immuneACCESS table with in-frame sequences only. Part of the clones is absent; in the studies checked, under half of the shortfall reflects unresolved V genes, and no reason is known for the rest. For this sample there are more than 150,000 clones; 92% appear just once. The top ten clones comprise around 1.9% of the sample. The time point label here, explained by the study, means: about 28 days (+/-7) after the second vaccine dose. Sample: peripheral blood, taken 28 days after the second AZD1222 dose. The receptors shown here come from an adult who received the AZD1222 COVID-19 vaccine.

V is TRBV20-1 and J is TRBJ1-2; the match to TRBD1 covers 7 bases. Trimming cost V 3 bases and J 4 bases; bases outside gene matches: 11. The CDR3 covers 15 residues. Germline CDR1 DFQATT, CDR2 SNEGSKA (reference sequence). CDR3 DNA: TGCAGTGCTAGTACGGGACAGCCTCGGGGCTATGGCTACACCTTC. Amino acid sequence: CSASTGQPRGYGYTF.

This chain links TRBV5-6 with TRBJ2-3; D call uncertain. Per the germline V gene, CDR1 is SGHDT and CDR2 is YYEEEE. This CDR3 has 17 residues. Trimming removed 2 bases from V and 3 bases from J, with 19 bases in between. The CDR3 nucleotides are TGTGCCAGCAGCTTCCAGAGTGCCGGGCCGCCTACAGATACGCAGTATTTT. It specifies CASSFQSAGPPTDTQYF.

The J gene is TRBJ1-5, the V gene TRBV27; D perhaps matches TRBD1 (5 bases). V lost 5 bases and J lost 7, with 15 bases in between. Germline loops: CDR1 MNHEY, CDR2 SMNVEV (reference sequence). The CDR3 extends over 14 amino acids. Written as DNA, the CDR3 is TGTGCCAGCAGTACGACGGGGGTTGGCCAGCCCCAGCATTTT. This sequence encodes CASSTTGVGQPQHF.

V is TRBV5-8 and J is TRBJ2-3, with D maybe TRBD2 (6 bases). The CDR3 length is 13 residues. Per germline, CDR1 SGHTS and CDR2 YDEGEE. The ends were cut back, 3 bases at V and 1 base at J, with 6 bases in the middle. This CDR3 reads CASSSGGTDTQYF. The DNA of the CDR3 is TGTGCCAGCAGCTCGGGGGGCACAGATACGCAGTATTTT.

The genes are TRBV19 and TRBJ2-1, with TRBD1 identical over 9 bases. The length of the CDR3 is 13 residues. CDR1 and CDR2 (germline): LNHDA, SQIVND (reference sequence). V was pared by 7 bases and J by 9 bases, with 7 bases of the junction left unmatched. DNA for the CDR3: TGTGCCAGTACTCTGGACAGGGGAAGTGAGCAGTTCTTC. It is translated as CASTLDRGSEQFF.

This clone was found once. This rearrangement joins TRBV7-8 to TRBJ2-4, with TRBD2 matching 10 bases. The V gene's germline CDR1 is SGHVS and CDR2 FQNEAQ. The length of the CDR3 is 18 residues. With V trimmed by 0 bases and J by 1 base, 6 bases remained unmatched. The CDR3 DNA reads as TGTGCCAGCAGCTTAGCGGCGTCAGCGGGGGGGGCCAAAAACATTCAGTACTTC. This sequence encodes CASSLAASAGGAKNIQYF.

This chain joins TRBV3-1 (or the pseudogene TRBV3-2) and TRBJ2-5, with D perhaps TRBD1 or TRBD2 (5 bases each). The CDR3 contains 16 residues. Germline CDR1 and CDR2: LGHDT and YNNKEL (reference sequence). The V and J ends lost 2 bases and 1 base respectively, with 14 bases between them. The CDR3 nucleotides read TGTGCCAGCAGCCAAAGGTCTACCGGGACCCAAGAGACCCAGTACTTC. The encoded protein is CASSQRSTGTQETQYF.